This is a list of T cell receptor beta chains from one sample in a study of CD8 T cells in Susac syndrome. TCRdb redid the calling of the immunoSEQ multiplex PCR reads with MiXCR, one entry per CDR3 protein. The top ten hold about 0.12% of the sample, which has roughly 130,000 distinct CDR3 sequences, roughly 94% seen once. Material for sequencing was CD4+ T cells from PBMCs. The receptors were gathered from a human donor with multiple sclerosis. Each CDR3 is given with its conserved first and last residue. The D gene is left open where the match is weak. Expanded clones are given a class, and other clones once, few, many or no size at all.

d_call,j_call,v_call,clone_size,cdr3_aa,cdr3_nt
.,TRBJ1-3,TRBV29-1,.,CSVEDSGNTIYF,TGCAGCGTTGAAGATTCTGGAAACACCATATATTTT
TRBD2,TRBJ2-1,TRBV20-1,.,CSAPRPGLAASSYNEQFF,TGCAGTGCTCCTCGCCCGGGACTAGCGGCAAGCTCCTACAATGAGCAGTTCTTC
TRBD2,TRBJ2-5,TRBV30,once,CAWSLPSGGAETQYF,TGTGCCTGGAGTCTACCCTCGGGGGGAGCGGAGACCCAGTACTTC
TRBD1,TRBJ2-3,TRBV12-3/TRBV12-4,.,CASSTRQGTTDTQYF,TGTGCCAGCAGCACCCGACAGGGGACCACAGATACGCAGTATTTT
.,TRBJ1-4,TRBV3-1,once,CASSKIQARNEKLFF,TGTGCCAGCAGCAAAATACAGGCAAGGAATGAAAAACTGTTTTTT
.,TRBJ2-7,TRBV5-4,.,CASSLGGLAGFYEQYF,TGTGCCAGCAGTTTAGGGGGCCTAGCGGGTTTCTACGAGCAGTACTTC
.,TRBJ2-7,TRBV7-2,.,CASSLVVGANYEQYF,TGTGCCAGCAGCTTAGTTGTAGGGGCGAACTACGAGCAGTACTTC
TRBD2,TRBJ2-1,TRBV5-8,.,CASNPTSGGYNEQFF,TGTGCCAGCAATCCGACTAGCGGGGGGTACAATGAGCAGTTCTTC
TRBD1,TRBJ2-2,TRBV29-1,.,CSVSKPVSLPGQGEDTGELFF,TGCAGCGTTTCGAAACCTGTAAGCCTCCCGGGACAGGGGGAGGACACCGGGGAGCTGTTTTTT
.,TRBJ1-6,TRBV25-1,.,CASSPVLDQNSPLHF,TGTGCCAGCAGTCCTGTTCTGGATCAGAATTCACCCCTCCACTTT
.,TRBJ2-1,TRBV12-3/TRBV12-4,.,CASSRIRLPYNEQFF,TGTGCCAGCAGTCGTATTCGGTTACCATACAATGAGCAGTTCTTC
.,TRBJ2-3,TRBV18,once,CASSPQGGPDTQYF,TGTGCCAGCTCACCACAGGGAGGCCCAGATACGCAGTATTTT
TRBD2,TRBJ2-5,TRBV20-1,.,CSARGKRGDQETQYF,TGCAGTGCCCGAGGGAAGCGGGGGGACCAAGAGACCCAGTACTTC
TRBD1,TRBJ2-7,TRBV24-1,.,CATSASGTGPYEQYF,TGTGCCACCAGTGCCTCCGGGACAGGGCCCTACGAGCAGTACTTC
TRBD2,TRBJ2-1,TRBV20-1,.,CSARDSASGGAYNEQFF,TGCAGTGCTAGAGATTCGGCTAGCGGGGGGGCCTACAATGAGCAGTTCTTC
TRBD2,TRBJ2-3,TRBV7-2,.,CASRKTSGGSTDTQYF,TGTGCCAGCAGGAAAACTAGCGGGGGCAGCACAGATACGCAGTATTTT
.,TRBJ1-2,TRBV21-1,.,CASSQSIQGVWYGYTF,TGTGCCAGCAGCCAAAGTATACAGGGAGTCTGGTATGGCTACACCTTC
.,TRBJ1-2,TRBV2,.,CASSEGQGSYGYTF,TGTGCCAGCAGTGAGGGTCAGGGGAGCTATGGCTACACCTTC
TRBD1,TRBJ1-1,TRBV7-2,once,CASSIEGARTEAFF,TGTGCCAGCAGCATAGAGGGGGCTCGCACTGAAGCTTTCTTT
.,TRBJ2-5,TRBV7-2,once,CASSTFGETQYF,TGTGCCAGCAGCACCTTCGGTGAGACCCAGTACTTC
.,TRBJ1-2,TRBV2,.,CASSEFTAYGYTF,TGTGCCAGCAGTGAATTTACAGCTTATGGCTACACCTTC
.,TRBJ2-5,TRBV2,.,CASSRGNGETQYF,TGTGCCAGCAGCCGGGGGAACGGCGAGACCCAGTACTTC
TRBD1,TRBJ2-7,TRBV11-2,.,CASSRQGTGSHEQYF,TGTGCCAGCAGCCGGCAGGGGACAGGGTCCCACGAGCAGTACTTC
.,TRBJ2-2,TRBV3-1,.,CASSRTSTGSLVAGELFF,TGTGCCAGCAGCCGTACAAGTACAGGGAGTCTGGTAGCCGGGGAGCTGTTTTTT
.,TRBJ2-3,TRBV30,.,CAWSVRGVRDTQYF,TGTGCCTGGAGTGTACGCGGCGTTCGGGATACGCAGTATTTT
.,TRBJ1-1,TRBV29-1,once,CSVDAGQNTEAFF,TGCAGCGTTGACGCGGGACAGAACACTGAAGCTTTCTTT
TRBD1,TRBJ2-2,TRBV12-3/TRBV12-4,once,CASSRTGAAGELFF,TGTGCCAGCAGCCGGACAGGGGCCGCCGGGGAGCTGTTTTTT
TRBD1,TRBJ1-6,TRBV12-3/TRBV12-4,.,CASRGDSYNSPLHF,TGTGCCAGCAGAGGGGACAGCTATAATTCACCCCTCCACTTT
TRBD1,TRBJ1-4,TRBV15,.,CATSRYPIAGTANF,TGTGCCACCAGCAGATATCCAATTGCGGGGACAGCTAATTTT
.,TRBJ1-5,TRBV7-2,.,CASSLVSAGSNQPQHF,TGTGCCAGCAGCTTAGTATCGGCGGGTAGCAATCAGCCCCAGCATTTT
.,TRBJ2-1,TRBV4-3,.,CASSQDPGLEQFF,TGCGCCAGCAGCCAAGATCCGGGTCTCGAGCAGTTCTTC
.,TRBJ1-4,TRBV5-1,.,CASSFGPTNEKLFF,TGCGCCAGCAGCTTTGGTCCAACTAATGAAAAACTGTTTTTT
.,TRBJ2-7,TRBV23-1,.,CASSPGTPRTYEQYF,TGCGCCAGCAGTCCGGGGACTCCGCGAACCTACGAGCAGTACTTC
.,TRBJ1-4,TRBV30,.,CAWSASNREKLFF,TGTGCCTGGAGCGCATCAAATAGGGAAAAACTGTTTTTT
.,TRBJ2-6,TRBV7-2,once,CASSPWGGGGANVLTF,TGTGCCAGCAGCCCCTGGGGAGGTGGTGGGGCCAACGTCCTGACTTTC
.,TRBJ1-5,TRBV5-4,.,CASSLGGLGQPQHF,TGTGCCAGCAGCTTGGGAGGGTTGGGTCAGCCCCAGCATTTT
.,TRBJ1-3,TRBV12-3/TRBV12-4,.,CAYGRGNTIYF,TGTGCCTATGGCCGCGGAAACACCATATATTTT
TRBD2,TRBJ2-3,TRBV6-1,.,CASSQLGLAGPRADTQYF,TGTGCCAGCAGTCAACTAGGACTAGCGGGCCCTCGGGCAGATACGCAGTATTTT
.,TRBJ2-2,TRBV30,.,CAWSVRAATGTGELFF,TGTGCCTGGAGTGTAAGGGCCGCCACGGGTACCGGGGAGCTGTTTTTT
TRBD1,TRBJ1-2,TRBV18,.,CASSPPGQARVYTF,TGTGCCAGCTCACCACCGGGACAGGCACGGGTCTACACCTTC
.,TRBJ2-3,TRBV6-6,.,CATYRAPDTQYF,TGTGCCACCTACAGGGCCCCAGATACGCAGTATTTT
TRBD2,TRBJ2-3,TRBV27,.,CASSLTSGSSDTQYF,TGTGCCAGCAGTTTAACTAGCGGGAGTTCCGATACGCAGTATTTT